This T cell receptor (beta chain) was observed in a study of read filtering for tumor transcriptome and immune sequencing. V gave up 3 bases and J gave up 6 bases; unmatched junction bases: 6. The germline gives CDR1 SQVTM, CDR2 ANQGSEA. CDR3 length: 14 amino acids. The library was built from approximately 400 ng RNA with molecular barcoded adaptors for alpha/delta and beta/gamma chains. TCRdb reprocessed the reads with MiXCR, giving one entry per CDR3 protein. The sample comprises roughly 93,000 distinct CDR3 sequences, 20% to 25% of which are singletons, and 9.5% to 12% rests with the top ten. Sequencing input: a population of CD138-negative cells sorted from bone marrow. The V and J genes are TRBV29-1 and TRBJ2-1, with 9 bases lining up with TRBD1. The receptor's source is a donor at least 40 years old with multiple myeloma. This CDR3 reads CSVDRQGGSNEQFF. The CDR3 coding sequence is TGCAGCGTTGACCGACAGGGGGGCAGCAATGAGCAGTTCTTC.